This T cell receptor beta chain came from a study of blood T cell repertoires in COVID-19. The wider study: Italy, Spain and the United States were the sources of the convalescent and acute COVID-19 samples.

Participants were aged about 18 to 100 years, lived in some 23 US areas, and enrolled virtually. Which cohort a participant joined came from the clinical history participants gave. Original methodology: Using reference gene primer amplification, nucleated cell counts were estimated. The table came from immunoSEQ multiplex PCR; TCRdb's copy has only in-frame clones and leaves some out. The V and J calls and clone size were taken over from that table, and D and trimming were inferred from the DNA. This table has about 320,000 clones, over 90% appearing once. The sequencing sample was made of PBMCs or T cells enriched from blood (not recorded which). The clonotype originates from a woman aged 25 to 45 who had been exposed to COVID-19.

In DNA form, the CDR3 reads TGTGCCAGCACTATTCTCGGCACAGATACGCAGTATTTT. Translating it yields CASTILGTDTQYF. The V call is TRBV25-1, the J call TRBJ2-3, with no clear D. There are 13 residues in the CDR3. The V gene's germline CDR1 is MGHDK and CDR2 SYGVNS. V was clipped by 7 bases and J by 1 base, with 9 bases between them.